Shown below are 18 T cell receptor beta chains from a single sample sequenced in a study of T cells after yellow fever vaccination. TCRdb re-called the 5' RACE reads with MiXCR, one entry per CDR3 protein. The sample has over 65,000 distinct CDR3 sequences; about 14% are singletons. The source was CD8+ T cells not binding an NS4B(214-222) dextramer, sorted from PBMCs, collected approximately 22 days after the first yellow fever vaccination. Receptor source: a man aged 18 to 29 who received the YFV17D yellow fever vaccine.

This chain joins TRBV15 and TRBJ2-3; tentative D call: TRBD2 (7 bases). Trimming shortened V by 4 bases and J by 5 bases, and 16 bases separated the two germline ends. From germline, CDR1 is LNHNV and CDR2 YYDKDF (reference sequence). This CDR3 has 15 amino acids. Written as DNA, the CDR3 is TGTGCCACCAGCACCGACCCAGGGGAGGGAGATACGCAGTATTTT. Its protein is CATSTDPGEGDTQYF. Drawing the rest from reference TRBV15 and TRBJ2-3, the complete variable domain is DAMVIQNPRYQVTQFGKPVTLSCSQTLNHNVMYWYQQKSSQAPKLLFHYYDKDFNNEADTPDNFQSRRPNTSFCFLDIRSPGLGDTAMYLCATSTDPGEGDTQYFGPGTRLTVL.

The chain carries TRBV27 and TRBJ1-1; D is perhaps TRBD1 (6 bases). V shed 2 bases and J shed 3 bases, with 16 bases lying between them. The CDR3 contains 16 residues. Germline V gene lookup returns CDR1 MNHEY and CDR2 SMNVEV (reference sequence). CDR3 sequence (DNA): TGTGCCAGCAGTTTAATGTGGGTGGGGGCCGACACTGAAGCTTTCTTT. Its translation: CASSLMWVGADTEAFF.

A few counts support this clonotype. The chain couples TRBV6-1 to TRBJ1-1, with TRBD1 matching 8 bases. J gave up 4 bases and V 7 bases, and 8 bases lay outside the gene matches. The CDR3 contains 14 residues. Per the germline V gene, CDR1 is MNHNS and CDR2 is SASEGT. CDR3 residues: CASTGQGVFTEAFF. CDR3 nucleotides: TGTGCCAGCACCGGACAGGGTGTATTCACTGAAGCTTTCTTT.

For this clonotype: The junction differs from germline at one of its ends, possibly a read error. This chain uses TRBV4-3 with TRBJ1-3; 8 bases match TRBD1. From germline, CDR1 is LGHNA and CDR2 YSLEER. CDR3 length: 16 amino acids. The CDR3 DNA is TGCGCCAGCAGCAACCAATTCCAGGGGGCTGGGAACACCATATATTTT. Translation gives CASSNQFQGAGNTIYF.

J is TRBJ1-6 and V is TRBV3-1; the D gene is possibly TRBD1 (6 bases). Trimming pared 1 base from V and 14 bases from J, leaving 15 bases between. Germline CDR1 LGHDT, CDR2 YNNKEL (reference sequence). The CDR3 is 14 amino acids. DNA of the CDR3: TGTGCCAGCAGCCAAGGGCAGGGGTTGGGAGCCCTCCACTTT. Translated: CASSQGQGLGALHF.

This clonotype appeared a few times. This chain uses TRBV27 with TRBJ2-7, with D possibly matching TRBD1 (5 bases). Between the trimmed V and J ends, which lost 3 bases and 3 bases, there was a span of 12 bases. CDR3 length: 14 residues. Germline V gene sequence: CDR1 MNHEY, CDR2 SMNVEV (reference sequence). CDR3 DNA: TGTGCCAGCAGTTTCGGTCAAGGGGACTACGAGCAGTACTTC. Residues: CASSFGQGDYEQYF.

The rearrangement joins TRBV20-1 to TRBJ1-5; D gene unclear. This CDR3 is 14 amino acids long. Germline CDR1 and CDR2: DFQATT and SNEGSKA (reference sequence). Trimming took 0 bases from V and 6 from J, leaving 12 bases between them. CDR3 residues: CSARELGGIQPQHF. In DNA form, the CDR3 reads TGCAGTGCTAGAGAGCTAGGAGGGATTCAGCCCCAGCATTTT.

V gene TRBV7-9 combines with J gene TRBJ2-5; 10 bases align to TRBD2. There are 17 residues in the CDR3. V shed 5 bases, J shed 2 bases, and the junction held 11 bases outside the gene matches. In germline, CDR1 is SEHNR, CDR2 FQNEAQ (reference sequence). CDR3 in DNA: TGTGCCAGCAGCGCCCCGTTCGGGACTAGCGCGCAAGAGACCCAGTACTTC. Translation: CASSAPFGTSAQETQYF.

A few counts support this clonotype. The V and J genes are TRBV20-1 and TRBJ2-1, with D perhaps assigned TRBD1 or TRBD2 (6 bases each). Trimming removed 0 bases at V and 10 bases at J, with 16 bases between. The CDR3 covers 14 residues. Germline V gives CDR1 DFQATT, CDR2 SNEGSKA (reference sequence). For the CDR3, the DNA is TGCAGTGCTAGAGATCGAATGGGGGGCAGGGAGCAGTTCTTC. Its protein product is CSARDRMGGREQFF.

This clonotype has a handful of counts. The CDR3 DNA reads as TGTGCCATCAGTGAGGGAGGGGCTGGAGAGACCCAGTACTTC. It specifies CAISEGGAGETQYF. This sequence joins TRBV10-3 and TRBJ2-5; possible D gene TRBD2, 6 bases. V was shortened by 2 bases and J by 4 bases, with 11 bases between the two germline ends. Germline V gene lookup returns CDR1 ENHRY and CDR2 SYGVKD. CDR3 length: 14 residues.

This clonotype was seen a few times. The chain has TRBV6-5 and TRBJ1-6; 10 positions agree with TRBD1. The length of the CDR3 is 15 residues. The ends lost 2 bases at V and 11 bases at J; junction bases unmatched: 6. The germline gives CDR1 MNHEY, CDR2 SVGAGI. The CDR3 coding sequence is TGTGCCAGCAGTTACGGACAGGGGGTGGTTGCACCCCTCCACTTT. This translates into CASSYGQGVVAPLHF.

The table lists this clonotype with many counts. The chain combines TRBV4-1 with TRBJ2-5, with TRBD2 as a possible D gene (5 bases). CDR1 is MGHRA, CDR2 YSYEKL, per germline. The V and J ends lost 3 bases and 4 bases respectively, with 15 bases between them. This CDR3 contains 15 residues. DNA for the CDR3: TGCGCCAGCAGCCACCGAACTAGTGTCGGAGAGACCCAGTACTTC. Protein: CASSHRTSVGETQYF.

This clonotype was counted ten times or more. The gene calls are TRBV4-3 and TRBJ2-1, with 7 bases matching TRBD2. CDR1 and CDR2 from the germline V gene are LGHNA and YSLEER. CDR3 length equals 14 residues. V trimming: 0 bases; J trimming: 5 bases; junction bases outside the gene matches: 1. CDR3 nucleotides: TGCGCCAGCAGCCAAGATGGGGGGGACAATGAGCAGTTCTTC. It is translated as CASSQDGGDNEQFF.

This clonotype has only a few counts. The CDR3 loop reads CSVYRGHPSTDTQYF. In DNA form, the CDR3 reads TGCAGCGTGTACCGTGGGCACCCAAGCACAGATACGCAGTATTTT. The chain uses TRBV29-1 and TRBJ2-3; D remains ambiguous. The V gene's germline CDR1 is SQVTM and CDR2 ANQGSEA. Trimming stripped 6 bases from V and 0 bases from J, with 16 bases between. The CDR3 spans 15 residues.

This clonotype was found many times. The chain carries TRBV4-2 and TRBJ1-6; maybe TRBD1 (5 bases). Germline V gives CDR1 LGHNA, CDR2 YNFKEQ. This CDR3 comprises 15 residues. With 4 bases removed from V and 10 bases from J, the gap between germline ends came to 17 bases. The CDR3 DNA follows: TGTGCCAGCAGCCCGTGGAAAGGGGATGGATCACCCCTCCACTTT. Translated: CASSPWKGDGSPLHF.

This clonotype appeared a few times. The J gene is TRBJ2-7, the V gene TRBV7-3; D gene unclear. Trimming removed 4 bases at V and 2 bases at J, with 18 bases between. There are 16 residues in the CDR3. In germline, CDR1 is SGHTA, CDR2 FQGTGA. CDR3 loop: CASSSSAVLEAYEQYF. CDR3 nucleotide sequence: TGTGCCAGCAGCTCCTCCGCGGTTCTAGAAGCCTACGAGCAGTACTTC. The whole variable domain, remainder taken from reference TRBV7-3 and TRBJ2-7, is GAGVSQTPSNKVTEKGKYVELRCDPISGHTALYWYRQSLGQGPEFLIYFQGTGAADDSGLPNDRFFAVRPEGSVSTLKIQRTERGDSAVYLCASSSSAVLEAYEQYFGPGTRLTVT.

By sample fraction, this clonotype is medium-sized. V is TRBV4-1 and J is TRBJ1-1, with D possibly being TRBD1 (5 bases). This CDR3 spans 15 amino acids. Trimming removed 1 base at V and 1 base at J, with 10 bases between. Germline V gene lookup returns CDR1 MGHRA and CDR2 YSYEKL. The CDR3: CASSQGGWANTEAFF. CDR3 coding DNA: TGCGCCAGCAGCCAAGGGGGGTGGGCGAACACTGAAGCTTTCTTT.

This clonotype came up a few times. The chain carries TRBV6-4 and TRBJ2-4; TRBD1 matches 10 bases. The J segment lost 6 bases and the V segment lost 4 bases, leaving 6 bases of the junction unmatched. The length of the CDR3 is 15 residues. Germline values: CDR1 MRHNA, CDR2 SNTAGT. CDR3 region: CASSGKGQGLNIQYF. CDR3 nucleotide sequence: TGTGCCAGCAGTGGGAAGGGACAGGGGTTAAACATTCAGTACTTC.